A single sample gave rise to the 29 T cell receptor beta chains below, sequenced in a study of shared clonotypes between healthy human individuals. The protocol was immunoSEQ multiplex PCR, while the TCRdb copy is restricted to in-frame clones and leaves out a portion. In the table there are about 820,000 clones, nearly 95% of which are singletons. CD45RO-negative, CCR7-selected cells formed the naive CD8 fraction, which excluded terminally differentiated effector memory CD45RA+ cells. The specimen was naive CD8+ T cells sorted from blood. The source of these receptors is a man aged 25-45 years in good health.

The chain uses TRBV5-4 and TRBJ1-1, with D unclear. This CDR3 has 14 amino acids. From germline, CDR1 is SGHNT and CDR2 YYREEE (reference sequence). V lost 2 bases and J lost 1, with 9 bases in between. The CDR3 is CASSFRGRNTEAFF. The CDR3 DNA follows: TGTGCCAGCAGCTTTAGAGGGCGGAACACTGAAGCTTTCTTT. The full variable domain, in which reference TRBV5-4 and TRBJ1-1 provide the parts outside the CDR3, is ETGVTQSPTHLIKTRGQQVTLRCSSQSGHNTVSWYQQALGQGPQFIFQYYREEENGRGNFPPRFSGLQFPNYSSELNVNALELDDSALYLCASSFRGRNTEAFFGQGTRLTVV.

The chain employs TRBV11-2 and TRBJ2-5; possible D gene TRBD2, 5 bases. CDR1 is SGHAT, CDR2 FQNNGV, per germline. V was pared by 4 bases and J by 2 bases, with 20 bases between. This CDR3 is 17 amino acids long. CDR3 bases: TGTGCCAGCAGCTCGTCTTCGGGATTGCTCCCACAAGAGACCCAGTACTTC. It is translated as CASSSSSGLLPQETQYF.

In the case of this clone: This specimen includes other DNA sequences encoding the same CDR3. The chain carries TRBV9 and TRBJ2-1; D not certain. This CDR3 spans 12 amino acids. Per germline, CDR1 SGDLS and CDR2 YYNGEE. V was clipped by 0 bases and J by 8 bases, with 6 bases between them. The CDR3, as DNA: TGTGCCAGCAGCGTAGGCGGAGATGAGCAGTTCTTC. Translation: CASSVGGDEQFF.

The CDR3 region is CASSLVSGAYYNEQFF. As DNA, the CDR3 is TGCGCCAGCAGCTTGGTTAGCGGGGCCTATTACAATGAGCAGTTCTTC. The V and J genes are TRBV5-1 and TRBJ2-1, with 8 bases lining up with TRBD2. The CDR3 has 16 amino acids. Losses at the gene ends were 0 bases for V and 4 bases for J; bases not matched to a gene: 6. Germline CDR1 is SGHRS and CDR2 is YFSETQ.

The chain joins TRBV6-5 to TRBJ2-1; 13 nucleotides match TRBD2. The CDR3 runs 14 residues. After removal of 5 bases from V and 13 bases from J, the junction contained 8 bases not matched to a gene. From germline, CDR1 is MNHEY and CDR2 SVGAGI. In DNA form, the CDR3 reads TGTGCCAGCAGTCAAGGGACTAGCGGGAACTCACAGTTCTTC. Encoded protein: CASSQGTSGNSQFF.

This clone came up once. The chain joins TRBV11-2 to TRBJ2-5; D unresolved. The CDR3 spans 12 residues. Trimming shortened V by 5 bases and J by 6 bases, and 10 bases separated the two germline ends. CDR1 is SGHAT and CDR2 is FQNNGV in the germline V gene. CDR3: CASSTARKTQYF. As DNA, the CDR3 is TGTGCCAGCAGCACAGCAAGAAAGACCCAGTACTTC. The complete variable domain, with remaining parts taken from reference TRBV11-2 and TRBJ2-5, reads EAGVAQSPRYKIIEKRQSVAFWCNPISGHATLYWYQQILGQGPKLLIQFQNNGVVDDSQLPKDRFSAERLKGVDSTLKIQPAKLEDSAVYLCASSTARKTQYFGPGTRLLVL.

This sequence joins TRBV9 and TRBJ1-3, with D uncertain. CDR3 length: 11 amino acids. Trimming left V 7 bases short and J 4 bases short, with 6 bases between. The germline gives CDR1 SGDLS, CDR2 YYNGEE. The CDR3 nucleotides are TGTGCCAGCCATGGAGGAAACACCATATATTTT. Translation: CASHGGNTIYF.

This chain joins TRBV18 and TRBJ1-1; D may be TRBD1 (5 bases). The germline gives CDR1 KGHSH, CDR2 LQKENI. This CDR3 has 14 residues. The V and J ends lost 2 bases and 1 base respectively, with 8 bases between them. CDR3 in amino acids: CASSPGGRNTEAFF. The CDR3 bases are TGTGCCAGCTCACCAGGGGGGAGGAACACTGAAGCTTTCTTT.

The V call is TRBV19, the J call TRBJ2-7, with D possibly being TRBD2 (5 bases). This CDR3 comprises 15 residues. CDR1 LNHDA and CDR2 SQIVND come from the germline V gene (reference sequence). Trimming removed 6 bases at V and 4 bases at J, with 19 bases between. The CDR3 loop reads CASRTAGSPGYEQYF. The CDR3 bases are TGTGCCAGTAGGACGGCGGGCAGTCCTGGATACGAGCAGTACTTC.

CDR3 residues: CASSEPENTEAFF. In nucleotides, the CDR3 is TGTGCCAGCAGTGAACCGGAGAACACTGAAGCTTTCTTT. The rearrangement uses TRBV2 and TRBJ1-1; D gene ambiguous. CDR3 length: 13 amino acids. The germline V gene encodes CDR1 SNHLY and CDR2 FYNNEI. V dropped 2 bases and J dropped 1 base, with 5 bases sitting between them.

This clone was found a few times. This chain connects TRBV7-3 to TRBJ1-5; a possible D gene is TRBD1 (5 bases). The CDR3 runs 13 residues. V lost 2 bases and J 5 bases, leaving 7 bases between the germline ends. CDR1 and CDR2 from the germline V gene are SGHTA and FQGTGA. In DNA form, the CDR3 reads TGTGCCAGCAGCTTAGACAGCTATCAGCCCCAGCATTTT. This translates into CASSLDSYQPQHF. Looking up the rest from reference TRBV7-3 and TRBJ1-5 gives the full variable domain: GAGVSQTPSNKVTEKGKYVELRCDPISGHTALYWYRQSLGQGPEFLIYFQGTGAADDSGLPNDRFFAVRPEGSVSTLKIQRTERGDSAVYLCASSLDSYQPQHFGDGTRLSIL.

The rearrangement joins TRBV27 to TRBJ2-2; no firm D call. The CDR3 length is 14 residues. V was clipped by 0 bases and J by 7 bases, with 9 bases between them. Germline V gene lookup returns CDR1 MNHEY and CDR2 SMNVEV (reference sequence). The CDR3 loop reads CASSLSPTNGELFF. The CDR3 DNA is TGTGCCAGCAGTTTATCCCCGACCAACGGGGAGCTGTTTTTT.

V and J are TRBV11-2 and TRBJ2-1; 9 nucleotides align to TRBD1. Germline-derived CDR1 and CDR2 are SGHAT and FQNNGV. V lost 6 bases and J lost 8; bases outside the gene matches: 17. This CDR3 spans 17 amino acids. Written as DNA, the CDR3 is TGTGCCAGCAGTTCGGGATGGGGACAGGGTATACTTCATGAGCAGTTCTTC. Translating it yields CASSSGWGQGILHEQFF.

V usage is TRBV5-6 and J usage is TRBJ2-7; 7 positions match TRBD1. The length of the CDR3 is 19 residues. Per germline, CDR1 SGHDT and CDR2 YYEEEE. V lost 4 bases and J lost 3; bases outside the gene matches: 22. The CDR3 DNA is TGTGCCAGCAGCCCACTTTCGGGACAGCACAGAAAGACCCGCTACGAGCAGTACTTC. Translated, it gives CASSPLSGQHRKTRYEQYF.

The J gene is TRBJ2-7, the V gene TRBV19; 7 positions agree with TRBD1. The CDR3 extends over 14 amino acids. The junction had 11 bases not matched to a gene; V was cut back by 7 bases and J by 5 bases. Germline V CDR1 and CDR2: LNHDA, SQIVND (reference sequence). The CDR3 reads CASKKVTGSHEQYF. For the CDR3, the DNA is TGTGCCAGTAAAAAAGTGACAGGGTCCCACGAGCAGTACTTC.

This clone was seen only once. This chain links TRBV18 with TRBJ2-1; 7 nucleotides align to TRBD2. The CDR3 sequence is 16 residues long. V lost 0 bases and J lost 1; bases outside the gene matches: 3. Per germline, CDR1 KGHSH and CDR2 LQKENI. The CDR3, as DNA: TGTGCCAGCTCACCACCGGGCGGGAGTTCCTACAATGAGCAGTTCTTC. Protein: CASSPPGGSSYNEQFF.

Here the CDR3 reads CASSSRPFTHQEHEKLFF. CDR3 DNA: TGCGCCAGCAGCTCGAGGCCCTTCACCCACCAGGAGCATGAAAAACTGTTTTTT. The gene calls are TRBV4-1 and TRBJ1-4; D gene ambiguous. This CDR3 contains 18 residues. V was shortened by 5 bases and J by 6 bases, with 25 bases between the two germline ends. Per germline, CDR1 MGHRA and CDR2 YSYEKL.

This rearrangement joins TRBV5-4 to TRBJ2-2, with no clear D. The CDR3 loop spans 12 amino acids. V lost 3 bases to trimming and J lost 6 bases, with 6 bases between them. Germline V CDR1 and CDR2: SGHNT, YYREEE (reference sequence). CDR3 nucleotides: TGTGCCAGCAGCTATTTCTCCGGGGAGCTGTTTTTT. As protein: CASSYFSGELFF.

This chain links TRBV9 with TRBJ1-2, with 7 bases that match TRBD1. V shed 4 bases, J shed 6 bases, and the junction held 9 bases outside the gene matches. Germline V gene sequence: CDR1 SGDLS, CDR2 YYNGEE. This CDR3 has 14 residues. The CDR3 here is CASSSDRVTDGYTF. The CDR3, as DNA: TGTGCCAGCAGCAGTGACAGGGTGACGGATGGCTACACCTTC.

This clone has only one observation. The rearrangement uses TRBV5-6 and TRBJ1-1; D is undetermined. Trimming cost V 1 base and J 0 bases, with 7 bases left between them. Germline V gene data show CDR1 as SGHDT and CDR2 as YYEEEE. The CDR3 has 14 residues. The CDR3 spells CASSLLEVNTEAFF. CDR3 coding DNA: TGTGCCAGCAGCTTGCTCGAGGTGAACACTGAAGCTTTCTTT.

This clone was counted a single time. The rearrangement links TRBV7-6 to TRBJ2-2, with TRBD2 as a possible D gene (7 bases). V lost 6 bases to trimming and J lost 0 bases, with 17 bases between them. The CDR3 extends over 17 amino acids. The germline V gene has CDR1 SGHVS and CDR2 FNYEAQ. The CDR3 DNA is TGTGCCAGCAGTCCGATTCTCGGGGGGCCGAACACCGGGGAGCTGTTTTTT. Translation gives CASSPILGGPNTGELFF.

The chain recombines TRBV27 with TRBJ2-1; 7 nucleotides agree with TRBD1. CDR1 and CDR2 from the germline V gene are MNHEY and SMNVEV (reference sequence). V shed 2 bases, J shed 8 bases, and the junction held 6 bases outside the gene matches. The CDR3 spans 14 residues. DNA of the CDR3: TGTGCCAGCAGTTTACCGGACAGGCTGGATGAGCAGTTCTTC. Translation gives CASSLPDRLDEQFF.

The chain recombines TRBV2 with TRBJ2-7; possibly TRBD2 for D (6 bases). Germline V gene sequence: CDR1 SNHLY, CDR2 FYNNEI. V was clipped by 6 bases and J by 4 bases, with 16 bases between them. The CDR3 is 14 amino acids. CDR3 amino acids: CASRGLADLYEQYF. CDR3 in DNA: TGTGCCAGCAGGGGGTTAGCGGACCTATACGAGCAGTACTTC.

V usage is TRBV7-8 and J usage is TRBJ2-2; D is possibly TRBD2 (5 bases). This CDR3 has 16 amino acids. CDR1 SGHVS and CDR2 FQNEAQ come from the germline V gene. Trimming left V 4 bases short and J 2 bases short, with 14 bases between. The chain's CDR3 is CASSSPGYPNTGELFF. CDR3 coding DNA: TGTGCCAGCAGCTCACCGGGATACCCAAACACCGGGGAGCTGTTTTTT.

The CDR3 loop reads CAAGRLGYNEQFF. CDR3 bases: TGCGCCGCCGGTAGGTTGGGGTACAATGAGCAGTTCTTC. The chain joins TRBV4-1 to TRBJ2-1; unclear D gene. This CDR3 contains 13 residues. Germline values: CDR1 MGHRA, CDR2 YSYEKL. V was trimmed by 11 bases and J by 4 bases, leaving 15 bases between them.

The J gene is TRBJ1-1, the V gene TRBV27; TRBD1 agrees at 8 bases. The V segment lost 4 bases and the J segment 0 bases; nucleotides outside the gene matches: 7. Germline CDR1 is MNHEY and CDR2 is SMNVEV (reference sequence). The CDR3 runs 16 residues. The chain's CDR3 is CASSWGQVYMNTEAFF. The CDR3 nucleotides read TGTGCCAGCAGTTGGGGACAGGTTTATATGAACACTGAAGCTTTCTTT.

This chain links TRBV10-3 with TRBJ2-1; D call uncertain. The CDR3 extends over 17 amino acids. Germline V lookup: CDR1 ENHRY, CDR2 SYGVKD. The V and J ends lost 7 bases and 7 bases respectively, with 26 bases between them. CDR3: CAITEGRLLQVGNEQFF. CDR3 sequence (DNA): TGTGCCATCACTGAAGGGCGGCTGCTTCAGGTCGGGAATGAGCAGTTCTTC.

About this clone: A read error may produce the germline difference seen at one junction end. J is TRBJ2-1 and V is TRBV29-1; 12 bases align to TRBD2. Per germline, CDR1 SQVTM and CDR2 ANQGSEA. The CDR3 spans 14 residues. CDR3 protein: CSVEGLAGSDEQFF. The CDR3 DNA reads as TGCAGCGTCGAAGGACTAGCGGGAAGTGATGAGCAGTTCTTC.

V is TRBV11-2 and J is TRBJ2-5, with 7 bases that match TRBD1. The length of the CDR3 is 15 residues. Trimming removed 6 bases from V and 2 bases from J; junction bases left unmatched: 9. Germline assignment: CDR1 SGHAT and CDR2 FQNNGV. The CDR3 sequence: CASRDLGTAQETQYF. CDR3 DNA: TGTGCCAGCAGAGACCTTGGGACAGCACAAGAGACCCAGTACTTC.